Listed here are 16 T cell receptor beta chains from one sample, sequenced in a study of T cells after yellow fever vaccination. TCRdb re-derived calls from the 5' RACE reads in MiXCR, one entry per CDR3 protein. This table has about 160,000 distinct CDR3 sequences, about 7% appearing once. This specimen consisted of CD4+ T cells sorted from PBMCs, obtained roughly 5 days after the first yellow fever vaccination. Receptors were obtained from a man younger than 30 who received the YFV17D yellow fever vaccine.

The CDR3 here is CALRRAGGNYGYTF. The DNA for the CDR3 is TGTGCGCTCCGGAGGGCGGGCGGGAACTATGGCTACACCTTC. The chain combines TRBV7-4 with TRBJ1-2; D gene uncertain. Germline V gives CDR1 SGHVT, CDR2 SQSDAQ. This CDR3 spans 14 amino acids.

At least ten counts were recorded for this clonotype. The gene calls are TRBV5-6 and TRBJ1-5; D is unresolved. Between the trimmed V and J ends, which lost 0 bases and 4 bases, there was a span of 2 bases. Germline-derived CDR1 and CDR2 are SGHDT and YYEEEE. This CDR3 comprises 12 residues. The CDR3 sequence: CASSLGNQPQHF. The CDR3, as DNA: TGTGCCAGCAGCTTGGGTAATCAGCCCCAGCATTTT.

This clonotype was seen repeatedly, ten times or more. The chain couples TRBV5-1 to TRBJ2-1; D is possibly TRBD1 (5 bases). V was cut by 4 bases and J by 7 bases, with 12 bases left in between. Germline CDR1 SGHRS, CDR2 YFSETQ. This CDR3 spans 13 amino acids. The CDR3 loop is CASSRAGLNEQFF. The CDR3 bases are TGCGCCAGCAGCAGGGCAGGGTTGAATGAGCAGTTCTTC.

This clonotype was seen more than once but under ten times. The V call is TRBV6-2 or TRBV6-3, the J call TRBJ1-2; D is unclear. Germline V gene data show CDR1 as MNHEY and CDR2 as SVGEGT. Trimming removed 2 bases from V and 4 bases from J, with 8 bases in between. This CDR3 is 13 amino acids long. The CDR3 loop reads CASSYEGSYGYTF. The CDR3 coding sequence is TGTGCCAGCAGTTACGAGGGATCCTATGGCTACACCTTC.

This clonotype was recorded many times. The V call is TRBV3-1, the J call TRBJ2-7, with 10 nucleotides matching TRBD1. J lost 6 bases, V lost 6 bases, and 8 bases had no gene match. CDR1 LGHDT and CDR2 YNNKEL come from the germline V gene (reference sequence). This CDR3 comprises 14 residues. CDR3 bases: TGTGCCAGCAGTTCCAGGGACAGGGGTCCCGAGCAGTACTTC. This gives the protein CASSSRDRGPEQYF.

This clonotype was recorded many times. The genes are TRBV9 and TRBJ1-3; D gene unclear. V was shortened by 3 bases and J by 0 bases, with 22 bases between the two germline ends. Germline CDR1 reads SGDLS; CDR2 reads YYNGEE. This CDR3 has 19 residues. The CDR3 nucleotides are TGTGCCAGCAGCGCAAGACCTTCCATCCAACACGGCTCTGGAAACACCATATATTTT. It translates to CASSARPSIQHGSGNTIYF.

This clonotype has a count of ten or more. The chain couples TRBV10-2 to TRBJ2-2; 7 bases map to TRBD2. This CDR3 contains 13 residues. The V segment lost 10 bases and the J segment 0 bases; nucleotides outside the gene matches: 2. CDR1 and CDR2 (germline): WSHSY, SAAADI. This CDR3 reads CATSGANTGELFF. The CDR3 nucleotides read TGCGCCACCAGCGGGGCGAACACCGGGGAGCTGTTTTTT.

This clonotype showed up many times. This chain uses TRBV19 with TRBJ2-2; 9 bases are a match to TRBD1. The length of the CDR3 is 14 residues. CDR1 and CDR2 (germline): LNHDA, SQIVND (reference sequence). J gave up 3 bases and V 9 bases, and 5 bases lay outside the gene matches. CDR3 loop: CASGTGWHTGELFF. CDR3 sequence (DNA): TGTGCCAGCGGGACAGGGTGGCACACCGGGGAGCTGTTTTTT.

This clonotype was picked up one time. A single base separates this from a much larger clone, so it may be a read error. This sequence joins TRBV6-5 and TRBJ2-5; 11 nucleotides match TRBD2. Germline CDR1 and CDR2: MNHEY and SVGAGI. The CDR3 has 14 residues. The CDR3 region is CVSSYSGGGDTQYF. CDR3 sequence (DNA): TGTGTCAGCAGTTATAGCGGGGGGGGCGACACCCAGTACTTC.

The rearrangement joins TRBV9 to TRBJ1-2; TRBD1 agrees at 9 bases. V shed 6 bases and J 8 bases; nucleotides not matched to a gene: 11. CDR1 is SGDLS and CDR2 is YYNGEE in the germline V gene. The CDR3 runs to 14 residues. The CDR3 region is CASTRSQGAEGYTF. CDR3 nucleotide sequence: TGTGCCAGCACGCGCTCACAGGGGGCAGAAGGCTACACCTTC.

This clonotype has only a few counts. The rearrangement links TRBV7-8 to TRBJ2-3; D gene unclear. V was pared by 5 bases and J by 6 bases, with 18 bases between. CDR1 and CDR2 (germline): SGHVS, FQNEAQ. The CDR3 spans 15 residues. CDR3 protein: CASSQRVPSRDTQYF. The CDR3 nucleotides are TGTGCCAGCAGCCAAAGGGTCCCTTCCCGGGATACGCAGTATTTT.

This clonotype was counted many times. The V gene is TRBV4-3, the J gene TRBJ1-1; D is undetermined. The CDR3 length is 15 residues. V was cut by 0 bases and J by 1 base, with 9 bases left in between. Per the germline V gene, CDR1 is LGHNA and CDR2 is YSLEER. The CDR3 DNA follows: TGCGCCAGCAGCCAAGAGTACGGGCGGAACACTGAAGCTTTCTTT. Amino acids: CASSQEYGRNTEAFF.

This clonotype turned up a few times. The V and J genes are TRBV3-1 and TRBJ2-5; perhaps D is TRBD1 or TRBD2 (6 bases each). The CDR3 has 15 residues. The ends were cut back, 1 base at V and 2 bases at J, with 11 bases in the middle. The germline V gene has CDR1 LGHDT and CDR2 YNNKEL (reference sequence). The CDR3 DNA reads as TGTGCCAGCAGCCAAGTTCTAGGGGGGCAAGAGACCCAGTACTTC. It codes for CASSQVLGGQETQYF.

This clonotype was seen at least ten times. The chain has TRBV4-3 and TRBJ1-6, with a possible D match to TRBD1 (5 bases). The CDR3 contains 14 residues. Germline CDR1 reads LGHNA; CDR2 reads YSLEER. The V end lost 1 base, the J end lost 10 bases, and 11 bases lay between the germline ends. DNA for the CDR3: TGCGCCAGCAGCCAAGGAGGGGTACAGTCACCCCTCCACTTT. Translating gives CASSQGGVQSPLHF.

In this sample, this clonotype turned up many times. The chain uses TRBV7-2 and TRBJ2-1, with TRBD1 as a possible D gene (6 bases). Trimming stripped 3 bases from V and 8 bases from J, with 20 bases between. Germline CDR1 reads SGHTA; CDR2 reads FQGNSA. CDR3 size: 16 residues. CDR3 bases: TGTGCCAGCAGCTTGGGCACAGGGTCTTCTAGGTATGAGCAGTTCTTC. Protein sequence: CASSLGTGSSRYEQFF.

This clonotype was observed many times. The chain carries TRBV12-3 or TRBV12-4 and TRBJ1-1; the match to TRBD1 covers 10 bases. The J segment lost 5 bases and the V segment lost 5 bases, leaving 8 bases of the junction unmatched. The CDR3 consists of 15 residues. CDR3 nucleotide sequence: TGTGCCAGCAGTCCCCGACAGGGGGCGAGGACTGAAGCTTTCTTT. This codes for CASSPRQGARTEAFF.